The present T cell receptor beta chain was sequenced within a study of naive and memory T cell subsets (dated by TCRdb to 2015 to 2018). About the full investigation: An open-source, UMI-based TCR alpha and beta sequencing pipeline was applied to sorted naive and memory peripheral blood T cell subsets. RNA was DNase-treated and reverse transcribed with TCR constant-region primers, mostly using SuperScript III. The functional CMV T cell responses agreed completely with IgG serology results. Points the paper makes about the study in general: RNA-based TCR counts may be affected by expression changes linked to T cell activation and differentiation. A few larger clonotypes were present in naive repertoires, particularly the CD8 repertoires, and these clonotypes were possibly memory cells re-expressing CD45RA. A clonotype was defined as a single alpha or beta chain sequence rather than as a paired alpha/beta receptor. In both CD4 and CD8 cells, going from naive through CM, EM and EMRA, the Gini index went up while Shannon and inverse Simpson diversity went down. After error correction, over 95% of naive TCR sequences appeared only once, giving much steeper abundance distributions than memory subsets. No ground truth was available to validate the repertoire findings for the naive and memory subsets. A power law was followed by TCR abundance, with an exponent that differed between naive and memory subsets but was consistent across the three individuals.

This clonotype was detected ten times or more. The specificity of this receptor is unknown. No clone much larger than this one lies a single base away; base qualities are absent. Library generation was performed with UMI-ligation and nested PCR. To cover both TRBC1 and TRBC2, the beta constant-region primer consisted of an equimolar mix of two oligonucleotides. T4 RNA ligase 1 ligated a single-stranded oligonucleotide carrying the SP2 primer and a 12-nucleotide UMI to the cDNA 3' end. The ligated cDNA went through four rounds of PCR with nested alpha and beta constant-region primers together with the SP2 primer. Incubation of the ligation reaction was carried out at 16 degrees C for about 18-24 hours. PCR2 was usually performed as a SYBR Green qPCR and halted at a preset threshold so that over-amplification would not occur. Every purification after the first one was done using Agencourt AMPure XP magnetic beads. Libraries were quantified by Qubit and checked on a TapeStation, where a main peak was expected near 650 bp. Pooled libraries were sequenced on an Illumina MiSeq using v2 2x251 paired-end kits, and typically roughly 0.95-2.1 million reads were obtained per sample. Libraries were pooled at about 4.3 nM per sample, and about 4.5-7% PhiX was added to improve cluster recognition. Regarding the original processing steps: FASTQ reads processed by Demultiplexor were assigned V and J genes by Decombinator through tag matching that tolerated a single base-pair mismatch. By using UMIs, Collapsinator corrected both sequencing errors and the frequency errors caused by PCR heterogeneity. CDR3Translator translated TCRs and extracted CDR3s from the conserved cysteine to the FGXG phenylalanine, flagging non-productive sequences. Repertoires were subsampled to equal numbers of UMI-defined TCRs before Gini, Shannon entropy and inverse Simpson indices were calculated. Power-law fits to clonotype abundance distributions were performed by maximum likelihood within the linear range. For one naive CD8 sample, the pipeline and MIGEC produced similar UMI counts, unique TCR numbers and clonal distributions. One analysis removed from the naive repertoire any naive TCRs that were also present in any memory subset from the same donor. Repertoires were searched for about 7,000 CMV-associated CDR3 sequences compiled from VDJdb and a published dataset. TCRdb applied fastp at Q25 and MiXCR to the public reads, then kept only in-frame beta chains. Identical CDR3 proteins give one entry, which carries the most common genes and DNA. In this record, the V and J calls reflect TCRdb's handling and not the investigators' own analysis. This sample holds approximately 140,000 distinct CDR3 sequences; over 15% were observed only once. The ten largest clonotypes hold approximately 0.13% of the sample.

Separate amplification of TCR alpha and beta chain libraries was performed from the second PCR step onward. Donor CMV status was determined by IFNgamma production from CD4+ T cells after overnight stimulation of fresh PBMCs with CMV viral lysate. CD4 T cells were positively selected with Miltenyi beads, followed by positive selection of CD8 T cells from the CD4-negative fraction. Cells were stained for CD3, CD4, CD8, CD45RA, CD27 and a live/dead dye and were sorted on a BD Aria II into four subsets based on CD45RA and CD27. A few healthy volunteers provided blood, and each donor's sample was split into CD4 and CD8 T cells and then further divided into four differentiation subsets. Around 120 ml of peripheral blood was collected from each donor, and PBMC were isolated from the blood using Ficoll-Paque PLUS density-gradient centrifugation. Sorted cells were lysed in RLT buffer, after which RNA was extracted using a Qiagen RNeasy kit and stored at -80 degrees C.

From the cysteine up to the phenylalanine, the CDR3 has a length of 11 residues. The read is trimmed to its CDR3 DNA, 33 bases read in frame from base 1. A distance of 1 base separates the germline ends of V and J, which lose 2 bases and 0 bases respectively. The germline V gene (reference sequence) sets CDR1 to GTSNPN and CDR2 to SVGIG. This clonotype was sampled from a human donor in good health. The sequence links TRBV30 to TRBJ1-2; no D gene call is confident. The sequenced material came from naive CD4+ T cells from blood. The sample's cell subset or site label, in plain terms: naive T cells, CD45RA high CD27+. The DNA sequence reads TGTGCCTGGAGTACTAACTATGGCTACACCTTC. Translated, it gives CAWSTNYGYTF. The CDR3, completed at both ends by the reference TRBV30 and TRBJ1-2 genes, gives the full variable domain SQTIHQWPATLVQPVGSPLSLECTVEGTSNPNLYWYRQAAGRGLQLLFYSVGIGQISSEVPQNLSASRPQDRQFILSSKKLLLSDSGFYLCAWSTNYGYTFGSGTRLTVV.